The TCR beta chain described here comes from a study of beta chain features in type 1 diabetes. Study-wide points: The study left unresolved whether HLA type influences TCRB rearrangement. Among patients, naive, central memory and Treg TCRB repertoires appeared more similar than among healthy donors. A cDNA-based sequencing approach could over-represent cells with high TCR expression.

The sample holds one count of this clone. The antigen remains unidentified. Germline CDR1 MNHEY, CDR2 SVGAGI. V lost 0 bases, J lost 3 bases, and 2 bases stayed unmatched. The CDR3 is 14 amino acids. Every isolated RNA sample was fully reverse transcribed, so sequencing captured expressed TCRB transcripts. Samples of naive, central memory and regulatory T cells yielded a mean of about 3.9 million reads. Libraries were prepared by immunoSEQ multiplex PCR; TCRdb keeps only in-frame clonotypes and omits some of them. The sample records some 44,000 clones, about 51% being singletons. The source is a young woman in good health. This sequence joins TRBV6-5 and TRBJ2-7; 7 bases map to TRBD1. Sequenced material: Tregs from blood. As DNA, the CDR3 is TGTGCCAGCAGTTACTCAGGGGGCTTCTACGAGCAGTACTTC. Protein sequence: CASSYSGGFYEQYF.